The T cell receptor (beta chain) described here comes from a study of regulatory dendritic cells for organ transplantation. Libraries were prepared by immunoSEQ multiplex PCR; TCRdb keeps only in-frame clonotypes and omits some of them. This table holds approximately 35,000 clones, about 89% found once. Naive CD45RA+ and memory CD45RO+ CD4+ or CD8+ T cells were FACS-sorted. The CDR3 consists of 15 residues. Germline-derived CDR1 and CDR2 are MNHNS and SASEGT. The ends lost 5 bases at V and 3 bases at J; junction bases unmatched: 5. V is TRBV6-1 and J is TRBJ1-5; 9 nucleotides agree with TRBD1. This sequence originates from a human donor in good health. Specimen: naive CD4+ T cells from blood. Described subset: CD45RA+ naive T cells. This CDR3 reads CASSPQGAVNQPQHF. DNA of the CDR3: TGTGCCAGCAGTCCACAGGGGGCGGTCAATCAGCCCCAGCATTTT.